Listed here are 15 T cell receptor beta chains from one sample, sequenced in a study of beta chain features in type 1 diabetes (dated by TCRdb to the late 2010s). Library preparation was by the immunoSEQ multiplex PCR assay. The High Capacity cDNA Reverse Transcription Kit was used to reverse transcribe all of the isolated RNA, meaning that expressed TCRB transcripts were what got sequenced. TCRdb re-hosts the immuneACCESS table, in-frame sequences only. Its copies lack some clones; in the studies checked, an unresolved V gene accounts for under half of them, and the cause for the rest is not known. This sample lists 80,000 to 90,000 clones; roughly 31% were detected once. The ten largest clones add up to approximately 0.45% of the sample. Input material: stem cell memory CD4+ T cells from blood. The meaning of the sample's cell subset or site label: stem cell-like memory CD4+ T cells. These receptors all come from a woman under 30 in good health.

This rearrangement joins TRBV7-9 to TRBJ1-1, with a weak D call TRBD1 (5 bases). CDR3 length: 14 amino acids. The germline V gene encodes CDR1 SEHNR and CDR2 FQNEAQ (reference sequence). Trimming left V 5 bases short and J 6 bases short, with 16 bases between. The CDR3 DNA follows: TGTGCCAGCAGCGTAGGGGTGGCCGAGGCTGAAGCTTTCTTT. Protein product: CASSVGVAEAEAFF. The whole variable domain, remainder taken from reference TRBV7-9 and TRBJ1-1, is DTGVSQNPRHKITKRGQNVTFRCDPISEHNRLYWYRQTLGQGPEFLTYFQNEAQLEKSRLLSDRFSAERPKGSFSTLEIQRTEQGDSAMYLCASSVGVAEAEAFFGQGTRLTVV.

The sample holds a few counts of this clone. The chain is built from TRBV5-4 and TRBJ2-7, with 10 bases fitting TRBD2. The CDR3 is 15 amino acids. V was clipped by 4 bases and J by 0 bases; unmatched bases: 4. CDR1 is SGHNT and CDR2 is YYREEE in the germline V gene (reference sequence). The CDR3, as DNA: TGTGCCAGCAGCACCTCTAGCGGGAGCTCCTACGAGCAGTACTTC. It encodes CASSTSSGSSYEQYF.

This clone turned up a few times. This chain uses TRBV7-2 with TRBJ2-7; TRBD2 matches 15 bases. V lost 5 bases to trimming and J lost 1 base; unmatched junction nucleotides: 9. CDR1 SGHTA and CDR2 FQGNSA come from the germline V gene. The CDR3 contains 18 residues. This CDR3 is CASSQGLAGGSGSYEQYF. CDR3 sequence (DNA): TGTGCCAGCAGCCAAGGACTAGCGGGGGGGAGTGGATCCTACGAGCAGTACTTC. Using reference TRBV7-2 and TRBJ2-7 for the parts outside the CDR3, the full variable domain is GAGVSQSPSNKVTEKGKDVELRCDPISGHTALYWYRQSLGQGLEFLIYFQGNSAPDKSGLPSDRFSAERTGGSVSTLTIQRTQQEDSAVYLCASSQGLAGGSGSYEQYFGPGTRLTVT.

This clone was seen more than once but under ten times. The rearrangement links TRBV6-5 to TRBJ2-3; D gene ambiguous. Trimming took off 6 bases at V and 0 bases at J, with 10 bases between the two ends. The CDR3 sequence is 14 residues long. Germline-derived CDR1 and CDR2 are MNHEY and SVGAGI. The CDR3 protein is CASSTRTSTDTQYF. CDR3 in DNA: TGTGCCAGCAGCACCCGAACTAGCACAGATACGCAGTATTTT.

There are many counts of this clone. This chain connects TRBV7-2 to TRBJ2-3; weak D call: TRBD2 (6 bases). The length of the CDR3 is 14 residues. Germline lookup yields CDR1 SGHTA and CDR2 FQGNSA. The ends were cut back, 7 bases at V and 5 bases at J, with 16 bases in the middle. Written as DNA, the CDR3 is TGTGCCAGCAAATTAGGAGGGCCGGGAGATACGCAGTATTTT. Translating it yields CASKLGGPGDTQYF. Combining the CDR3 with reference TRBV7-2 and TRBJ2-3 gives the whole variable domain GAGVSQSPSNKVTEKGKDVELRCDPISGHTALYWYRQSLGQGLEFLIYFQGNSAPDKSGLPSDRFSAERTGGSVSTLTIQRTQQEDSAVYLCASKLGGPGDTQYFGPGTRLTVL.

The chain links TRBV9 to TRBJ2-1; 11 bases map to TRBD2. The CDR3 runs 20 residues. With V trimmed by 5 bases and J by 0 bases, 16 bases remained unmatched. Germline V gene sequence: CDR1 SGDLS, CDR2 YYNGEE. Here the CDR3 DNA reads TGTGCCAGCAGTCCTCCCGGACTAGCGGGCCCTCTTAGCTCCTACAATGAGCAGTTCTTC. It encodes CASSPPGLAGPLSSYNEQFF.

The chain joins TRBV7-2 to TRBJ1-5; tentative D call: TRBD1 (6 bases). V was shortened by 5 bases and J by 3 bases, with 14 bases between the two germline ends. The CDR3 spans 15 residues. Germline V lookup: CDR1 SGHTA, CDR2 FQGNSA. CDR3 region: CASSPQRGHNQPQHF. In DNA, the CDR3 is TGTGCCAGCAGCCCCCAAAGGGGACACAATCAGCCCCAGCATTTT.

This clone showed up just a few times. The rearrangement links TRBV12-2 to TRBJ1-1. TRBV12-2 is an annotated pseudogene. The CDR3 extends over 19 amino acids. The CDR3 region has the DNA TGTGCAAGTCGCTTAGCGTACGGGGGAAGGGAGCAGGAAAACACTGAAGCTTTCTTT. Its protein product is CASRLAYGGREQENTEAFF.

The rearrangement joins TRBV7-6 to TRBJ2-1; 9 nucleotides agree with TRBD2. V gave up 5 bases and J gave up 7 bases; unmatched junction bases: 12. Germline V gene data show CDR1 as SGHVS and CDR2 as FNYEAQ. This CDR3 is built from 16 residues. The CDR3 nucleotides are TGTGCCAGCAGCCCAGCGGCGGGAGGGCGGGGAAATGAGCAGTTCTTC. Translating it yields CASSPAAGGRGNEQFF. The full variable domain, in which reference TRBV7-6 and TRBJ2-1 provide the parts outside the CDR3, is GAGVSQSPRYKVTKRGQDVALRCDPISGHVSLYWYRQALGQGPEFLTYFNYEAQQDKSGLPNDRFSAERPEGSISTLTIQRTEQRDSAMYRCASSPAAGGRGNEQFFGPGTRLTVL.

The table lists this clone with a count of one. The CDR3 loop reads CASSKRLAGGLDEQFF. DNA of the CDR3: TGTGCCAGCAGCAAACGTCTAGCGGGGGGACTGGATGAGCAGTTCTTC. The chain recombines TRBV7-3 with TRBJ2-1; 11 nucleotides agree with TRBD2. After removal of 5 bases from V and 8 bases from J, the junction contained 11 bases not matched to a gene. This CDR3 region has 16 residues. Germline CDR1 is SGHTA and CDR2 is FQGTGA. The full variable domain, completed using reference TRBV7-3 and TRBJ2-1, is GAGVSQTPSNKVTEKGKYVELRCDPISGHTALYWYRQSLGQGPEFLIYFQGTGAADDSGLPNDRFFAVRPEGSVSTLKIQRTERGDSAVYLCASSKRLAGGLDEQFFGPGTRLTVL.

In this sample, this clone turned up a few times. The V gene is TRBV5-1, the J gene TRBJ2-1; TRBD1 is a possible D gene (5 bases). CDR3 size: 15 residues. Germline V gene sequence: CDR1 SGHRS, CDR2 YFSETQ. The V end lost 0 bases, the J end lost 1 base, and 8 bases lay between the germline ends. CDR3 residues: CASSLEGQSYNEQFF. The CDR3 DNA is TGCGCCAGCAGCTTGGAGGGGCAGTCCTACAATGAGCAGTTCTTC.

This clone has a handful of counts. The chain joins TRBV18 to TRBJ2-6, with no clear D. The CDR3 consists of 13 residues. Germline assignment: CDR1 KGHSH and CDR2 LQKENI. V lost 2 bases to trimming and J lost 9 bases, with 8 bases between them. CDR3 residues: CASSPGQDNVLTF. As DNA, the CDR3 is TGTGCCAGCTCACCAGGCCAGGACAACGTCCTGACTTTC.

This clone showed up just a few times. The chain recombines TRBV7-3 with TRBJ2-3; a possible D gene is TRBD2 (5 bases). This CDR3 has 14 amino acids. Germline V gene sequence: CDR1 SGHTA, CDR2 FQGTGA. The ends were cut back, 5 bases at V and 2 bases at J, with 11 bases in the middle. The CDR3 here is CASSMDGLTDTQYF. The CDR3 coding sequence is TGTGCCAGCAGCATGGACGGACTCACAGATACGCAGTATTTT.

This clone was seen only a few times. The chain links TRBV28 to TRBJ2-7; TRBD1 is a possible D gene (5 bases). V was trimmed by 7 bases and J by 2 bases, leaving 18 bases between them. The CDR3 length is 15 residues. Per the germline V gene, CDR1 is MDHEN and CDR2 is SYDVKM. This chain's CDR3 is CASTNPATRAYEQYF. Written as DNA, the CDR3 is TGTGCCAGCACCAATCCGGCAACCAGGGCCTACGAGCAGTACTTC.

The rearrangement joins TRBV7-2 to TRBJ2-1; D may be TRBD2 (6 bases). The CDR3 runs 15 residues. Trimming cost V 4 bases and J 15 bases, with 25 bases left between them. Germline-derived CDR1 and CDR2 are SGHTA and FQGNSA. The CDR3 DNA sequence: TGTGCCAGCAGCTCCACGCCTTACCAGACTAGATTTCTGTTCTTC. As protein: CASSSTPYQTRFLFF.